Below are 29 T cell receptor beta chains sequenced from a single sample in a study of T cell repertoires in cytomegalovirus infection. MiXCR was run by TCRdb on the reads, yielding one entry per CDR3 protein. The repertoire holds some 700,000 distinct CDR3 sequences, 35% to 40% seen once, with under 3.5% in the top ten. Sample: PBMCs. Receptor source: a human donor in good health (CMV status not recorded). Some clones in this sample may be carry-over from other donors' samples.

This clonotype was picked up one time. The chain links TRBV5-6 to TRBJ2-7; D is unclear. The ends were cut back, 3 bases at V and 3 bases at J, with 13 bases in the middle. The CDR3 spans 14 residues. CDR1 SGHDT and CDR2 YYEEEE come from the germline V gene. The CDR3 is CASSSGPSGYEQYF. The CDR3 nucleotides are TGTGCCAGCAGCTCCGGGCCTTCCGGCTACGAGCAGTACTTC.

This clonotype was seen only a few times. The chain has TRBV7-8 and TRBJ1-3; 10 bases are shared with TRBD1. J gave up 8 bases and V 3 bases, and 4 bases lay outside the gene matches. The CDR3 runs 14 residues. Germline CDR1 SGHVS, CDR2 FQNEAQ. CDR3 residues: CASSLGQGRYTIYF. The DNA of the CDR3 is TGTGCCAGCAGCTTGGGACAGGGGAGGTACACCATATATTTT.

This clonotype has only a few counts. The chain has TRBV20-1 and TRBJ2-2, with TRBD2 matching 10 bases. The CDR3 spans 14 residues. Germline values: CDR1 DFQATT, CDR2 SNEGSKA (reference sequence). CDR3 protein: CSSSGGGNTGELFF. In DNA, the CDR3 is TGCAGCTCCAGCGGGGGGGGGAACACCGGGGAGCTGTTTTTT.

V and J are TRBV6-8 and TRBJ2-7, with 8 bases matching TRBD1. The J segment lost 4 bases and the V segment lost 5 bases, leaving 7 bases of the junction unmatched. There are 14 residues in the CDR3. Per germline, CDR1 MNHGY and CDR2 SAAAGT. As DNA, the CDR3 is TGTGCCAGCAGTCCAGGGGGCAAGTGGTACGAGCAGTACTTC. It encodes CASSPGGKWYEQYF.

The V call is TRBV5-1, the J call TRBJ1-6, with D hard to call. Deletions cut 4 bases from V and 9 bases from J, with 17 bases between. This CDR3 has 15 amino acids. Germline V gene lookup returns CDR1 SGHRS and CDR2 YFSETQ. The CDR3 loop is CASSQRGTTGSPLHF. CDR3 DNA: TGCGCCAGCAGCCAAAGAGGCACCACCGGTTCACCCCTCCACTTT.

The V gene is TRBV29-1, the J gene TRBJ2-7, with D possibly matching TRBD2 (6 bases). The germline gives CDR1 SQVTM, CDR2 ANQGSEA. The V and J ends lost 7 bases and 1 base respectively, with 11 bases between them. The CDR3 covers 12 residues. The CDR3 DNA follows: TGCAGCGCCCAGACTAGTTCCTACGAGCAGTACTTC. Translating it yields CSAQTSSYEQYF.

This clonotype was found a few times. In DNA, the CDR3 is TGTGCCAGCAGCTTTGATTCAGCCACAGATACGCAGTATTTT. It is translated as CASSFDSATDTQYF. The genes are TRBV7-2 and TRBJ2-3, with unresolved D. Trimming removed 3 bases from V and 2 bases from J, with 9 bases in between. The CDR3 loop spans 14 amino acids. Germline assignment: CDR1 SGHTA and CDR2 FQGNSA.

The rearrangement joins TRBV28 to TRBJ2-7, with 7 bases that match TRBD1. CDR1 is MDHEN and CDR2 is SYDVKM in the germline V gene. CDR3 size: 17 residues. The V segment lost 3 bases and the J segment 0 bases; nucleotides outside the gene matches: 11. CDR3 residues: CASSLGSPGGSSYEQYF. The CDR3, as DNA: TGTGCCAGCAGTTTGGGGTCGCCAGGGGGAAGCTCCTACGAGCAGTACTTC.

The sample holds a few counts of this clonotype. The chain couples TRBV6-5 to TRBJ2-7; 10 bases match TRBD2. The CDR3 is 16 residues long. The ends lost 2 bases at V and 3 bases at J; junction bases unmatched: 7. The germline V gene has CDR1 MNHEY and CDR2 SVGAGI. CDR3 sequence (DNA): TGTGCCAGCAGTTACGGTTTAGCGGGAGGAAACTACGAGCAGTACTTC. As protein: CASSYGLAGGNYEQYF.

The rearrangement uses TRBV11-3 and TRBJ1-4; no clear D. Germline values: CDR1 SGHNT, CDR2 YENEEA. This CDR3 spans 16 amino acids. V dropped 4 bases and J dropped 8 bases, with 20 bases sitting between them. The chain's CDR3 is CASSSSWSRGGEKLFF. In DNA form, the CDR3 reads TGTGCCAGCAGCTCTTCGTGGAGCCGGGGAGGGGAAAAACTGTTTTTT.

This clonotype was observed a few times. This chain uses TRBV7-2 with TRBJ2-2; 10 nucleotides line up with TRBD2. Trimming took 3 bases from V and 1 from J; bases not matched to a gene: 11. The CDR3 runs 19 residues. Germline V lookup: CDR1 SGHTA, CDR2 FQGNSA. The CDR3 loop is CASSFSRLAGDQNTGELFF. The CDR3 DNA is TGTGCCAGCAGCTTCTCAAGGCTAGCGGGGGATCAGAACACCGGGGAGCTGTTTTTT.

The J gene is TRBJ1-1, the V gene TRBV27; no firm D call. V was clipped by 6 bases and J by 6 bases, with 11 bases between them. The length of the CDR3 is 12 residues. Germline-derived CDR1 and CDR2 are MNHEY and SMNVEV (reference sequence). The chain's CDR3 is CASRLTPSEAFF. CDR3 bases: TGTGCCAGCAGACTAACCCCCTCTGAAGCTTTCTTT.

Regarding this clonotype: Since no conserved phenylalanine or tryptophan closes the CDR3, a read error is the likely cause. V and J are TRBV5-6 and TRBJ2-7; D gene ambiguous. CDR1 is SGHDT, CDR2 YYEEEE, per germline. This CDR3 comprises 12 residues. Trimming took off 0 bases at V and 4 bases at J, with 5 bases between the two ends. The chain's CDR3 is CASSLVGYEQYY. CDR3 nucleotides: TGTGCCAGCAGCTTGGTGGGATACGAGCAGTACTAC.

This clonotype was observed at least ten times. J is TRBJ2-2 and V is TRBV7-2; D is possibly TRBD1 (6 bases). This CDR3 is built from 13 residues. Trimming cost V 5 bases and J 6 bases, with 10 bases left between them. Germline CDR1 reads SGHTA; CDR2 reads FQGNSA. This chain's CDR3 is CASSPHRAGELFF. CDR3 coding DNA: TGTGCCAGCAGCCCCCACAGGGCCGGGGAGCTGTTTTTT.

CDR3 in DNA: TGTGCCAGCAGTTTAACCCCGGGGGCCGACTATGGCTACACCTTC. Translated: CASSLTPGADYGYTF. The chain is built from TRBV28 and TRBJ1-2; D is possibly TRBD1 (6 bases). CDR1 and CDR2 from the germline V gene are MDHEN and SYDVKM. This CDR3 has 15 amino acids. V lost 2 bases and J lost 3, with 13 bases in between.

This clonotype has a handful of counts. The chain uses TRBV6-5 and TRBJ2-3, with D perhaps matching TRBD2 (6 bases). CDR1 is MNHEY, CDR2 SVGAGI, per germline. The V and J ends lost 10 bases and 6 bases respectively, with 11 bases between them. The CDR3 totals 11 residues. The chain's CDR3 is CATGRGDTQYF. As DNA, the CDR3 is TGTGCCACCGGACGGGGGGATACGCAGTATTTT.

This clonotype was recorded a few times. This chain links TRBV28 with TRBJ2-5, with 7 bases fitting TRBD2. Germline V gives CDR1 MDHEN, CDR2 SYDVKM. The CDR3 covers 16 residues. J lost 0 bases, V lost 7 bases, and 11 bases had no gene match. CDR3 bases: TGTGCCAGCATTTCCCTAAGCGGGAAGGACCAAGAGACCCAGTACTTC. Its protein product is CASISLSGKDQETQYF. The full variable domain, with the rest looked up from reference TRBV28 and TRBJ2-5, is DVKVTQSSRYLVKRTGEKVFLECVQDMDHENMFWYRQDPGLGLRLIYFSYDVKMKEKGDIPEGYSVSREKKERFSLILESASTNQTSMYLCASISLSGKDQETQYFGPGTRLLVL.

This clonotype was counted at least ten times. The rearrangement joins TRBV7-2 to TRBJ1-5; tentatively, D is TRBD1 (6 bases). Trimming left V 1 base short and J 4 bases short, with 11 bases between. CDR1 is SGHTA, CDR2 FQGNSA, per germline. The CDR3 sequence is 15 residues long. The CDR3 region is CASSLDGGTNQPQHF. DNA for the CDR3: TGTGCCAGCAGCTTAGATGGTGGGACAAATCAGCCCCAGCATTTT.

The chain combines TRBV29-1 with TRBJ2-1, with D perhaps being TRBD1 or TRBD2 (6 bases each). This CDR3 has 14 amino acids. Germline V lookup: CDR1 SQVTM, CDR2 ANQGSEA. V was clipped by 7 bases and J by 0 bases, with 13 bases between them. This CDR3 is CSAEGGLSYNEQFF. The CDR3 DNA sequence: TGCAGCGCCGAAGGGGGACTCTCCTACAATGAGCAGTTCTTC.

This clonotype was seen many times. The rearrangement links TRBV7-2 to TRBJ2-7; 7 nucleotides match TRBD1. The CDR3 consists of 14 residues. The ends lost 5 bases at V and 0 bases at J; junction bases unmatched: 4. Germline lookup yields CDR1 SGHTA and CDR2 FQGNSA. The CDR3 here is CASSRDSYSYEQYF. DNA of the CDR3: TGTGCCAGCAGCCGGGACAGCTACTCCTACGAGCAGTACTTC.

The rearrangement uses TRBV7-2 and TRBJ1-4, with D perhaps matching TRBD1 (5 bases). The CDR3 runs to 14 residues. CDR1 is SGHTA, CDR2 FQGNSA, per germline. Trimming cost V 4 bases and J 8 bases, with 14 bases left between them. CDR3 residues: CASSSESGSEKLFF. As DNA, the CDR3 is TGTGCCAGCAGCTCCGAATCAGGGTCCGAAAAACTGTTTTTT. Full variable domain (missing parts from reference TRBV7-2 and TRBJ1-4): GAGVSQSPSNKVTEKGKDVELRCDPISGHTALYWYRQSLGQGLEFLIYFQGNSAPDKSGLPSDRFSAERTGGSVSTLTIQRTQQEDSAVYLCASSSESGSEKLFFGSGTQLSVL.

This clonotype was detected many times. The chain links TRBV7-8 to TRBJ1-4; D unclear. The CDR3 contains 14 residues. CDR1 is SGHVS, CDR2 FQNEAQ, per germline. The ends were cut back, 3 bases at V and 4 bases at J, with 9 bases in the middle. In DNA, the CDR3 is TGTGCCAGCAGCTTGAGTAGAGTTAATGAAAAACTGTTTTTT. Its translation is CASSLSRVNEKLFF.

This clonotype was counted between two and nine times. CDR3 loop: CASSPGGGPGSYEQYF. In nucleotides, the CDR3 is TGTGCCAGCAGTCCCGGTGGAGGCCCAGGCTCCTACGAGCAGTACTTC. The J gene is TRBJ2-7, the V gene TRBV12-3 or TRBV12-4; a possible D gene is TRBD2 (5 bases). Trimming pared 5 bases from V and 0 bases from J, leaving 17 bases between. This CDR3 is 16 amino acids long.

The CDR3 DNA reads TGCAGCGTTGGCCTGGGACTAGATCGCGAGCAGTACTTC. Its protein is CSVGLGLDREQYF. The chain recombines TRBV29-1 with TRBJ2-7, with 8 bases aligning to TRBD2. CDR1 and CDR2 from the germline V gene are SQVTM and ANQGSEA. The trim removed 4 bases at V and 6 bases at J, leaving 8 bases unmatched. The CDR3 is made up of 13 amino acids.

This clonotype showed up many times. V gene TRBV7-2 combines with J gene TRBJ2-1, with 7 bases aligning to TRBD2. CDR1 is SGHTA, CDR2 FQGNSA, per germline. The CDR3 has 13 amino acids. The V and J ends lost 6 bases and 6 bases, in that order; junction bases with no gene match: 5. The CDR3 sequence: CASRGAGFNEQFF. CDR3 nucleotides: TGTGCCAGCAGAGGAGCGGGGTTCAATGAGCAGTTCTTC.

The gene calls are TRBV28 and TRBJ2-3; no firm D call. The V and J ends lost 4 bases and 0 bases respectively, with 14 bases between them. The CDR3 contains 16 residues. The germline V gene encodes CDR1 MDHEN and CDR2 SYDVKM. The CDR3: CASSSPGSASTDTQYF. CDR3 DNA: TGTGCCAGCAGTTCCCCCGGGTCCGCAAGCACAGATACGCAGTATTTT.

This clonotype qualifies as medium-sized. The V gene is TRBV7-6, the J gene TRBJ2-7, with a weak D call TRBD2 (6 bases). CDR1 is SGHVS, CDR2 FNYEAQ, per germline. The V end was cut by 3 bases, the J end by 1 base, with 13 bases between. This CDR3 has 15 amino acids. The CDR3 nucleotides are TGTGCCAGCAGCTTGGGGTCCGGGGGATCCTACGAGCAGTACTTC. It translates to CASSLGSGGSYEQYF.

This clonotype was detected a few times. The V gene is TRBV7-9, the J gene TRBJ1-1; 7 nucleotides agree with TRBD1. Per the germline V gene, CDR1 is SEHNR and CDR2 is FQNEAQ (reference sequence). V was clipped by 2 bases and J by 4 bases; unmatched bases: 10. CDR3 length equals 16 residues. CDR3 sequence: CASSLILAGGVTEAFF. The CDR3 DNA is TGTGCCAGCAGCTTAATCTTGGCAGGGGGGGTCACTGAAGCTTTCTTT.

This clonotype was seen only a few times. The rearrangement links TRBV2 to TRBJ1-2; no firm D call. V lost 7 bases, J lost 4 bases, and 7 bases lay in between. In germline, CDR1 is SNHLY, CDR2 FYNNEI. The CDR3 runs 11 residues. The CDR3 is CASKTVYGYTF. DNA of the CDR3: TGTGCCAGCAAGACGGTCTATGGCTACACCTTC.